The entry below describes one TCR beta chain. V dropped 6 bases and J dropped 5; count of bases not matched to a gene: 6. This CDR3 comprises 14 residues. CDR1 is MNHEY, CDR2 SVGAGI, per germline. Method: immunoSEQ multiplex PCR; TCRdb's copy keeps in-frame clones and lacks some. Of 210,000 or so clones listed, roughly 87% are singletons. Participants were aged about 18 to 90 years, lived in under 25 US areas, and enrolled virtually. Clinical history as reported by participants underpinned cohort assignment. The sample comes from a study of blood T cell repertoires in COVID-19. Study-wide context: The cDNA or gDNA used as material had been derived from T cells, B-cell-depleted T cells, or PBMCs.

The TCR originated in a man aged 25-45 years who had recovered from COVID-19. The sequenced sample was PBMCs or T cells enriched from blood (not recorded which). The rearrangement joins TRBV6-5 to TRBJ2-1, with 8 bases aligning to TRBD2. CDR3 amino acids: CASSEGGGNNEQFF. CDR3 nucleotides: TGTGCCAGCAGCGAGGGCGGGGGGAACAATGAGCAGTTCTTC.